The entry below gives a single T cell receptor (beta chain) sequence along with its context. This sample is part of a study of control samples from healthy donors and cancer patients. Trimming cost V 2 bases and J 0 bases, with 11 bases left between them. This CDR3 comprises 17 residues. CDR1 is SSHAT, CDR2 FNYEAQ, per germline (reference sequence). Clones were read by immunoSEQ multiplex PCR, and TCRdb kept only the in-frame ones, dropping some. The data hold roughly 200,000 clones, with roughly 94% observed a single time. Sequenced input: blood. The rearrangement joins TRBV7-7 to TRBJ2-6; D is uncertain. The sequence came from a man aged 50-60 years in good health. The CDR3 spells CASSLRTPNSGANVLTF. The CDR3 nucleotides are TGTGCCAGCAGCTTACGAACTCCGAACTCTGGGGCCAACGTCCTGACTTTC.